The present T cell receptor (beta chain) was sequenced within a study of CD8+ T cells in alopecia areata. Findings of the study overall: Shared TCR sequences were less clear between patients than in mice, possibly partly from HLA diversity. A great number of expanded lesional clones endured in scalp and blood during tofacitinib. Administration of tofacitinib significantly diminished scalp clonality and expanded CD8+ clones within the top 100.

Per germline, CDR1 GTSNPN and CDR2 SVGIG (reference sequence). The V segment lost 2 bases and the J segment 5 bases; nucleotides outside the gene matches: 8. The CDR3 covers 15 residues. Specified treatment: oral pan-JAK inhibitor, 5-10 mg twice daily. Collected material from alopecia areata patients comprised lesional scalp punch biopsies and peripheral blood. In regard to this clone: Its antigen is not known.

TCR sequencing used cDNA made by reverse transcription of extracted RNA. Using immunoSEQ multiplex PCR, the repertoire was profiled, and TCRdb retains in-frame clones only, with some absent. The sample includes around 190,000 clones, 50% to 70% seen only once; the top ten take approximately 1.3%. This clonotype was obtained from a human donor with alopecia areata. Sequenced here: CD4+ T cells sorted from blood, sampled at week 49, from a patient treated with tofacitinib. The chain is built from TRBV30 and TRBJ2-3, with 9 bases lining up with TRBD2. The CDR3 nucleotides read TGTGCCTGGAGTCCAATAGCGGGGGCGAAAGATACGCAGTATTTT. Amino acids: CAWSPIAGAKDTQYF.